This T cell receptor beta chain was sequenced for a study of shared clonotypes between healthy human individuals. Researchers ran the assay at a deep level. In the authors' methods: Junction-only sequences without quality scores were provided by ImmunoSEQ, so filtering was different. Sequencing used immunoSEQ multiplex PCR; TCRdb keeps in-frame clones, though not all of them. V, J and clone size derive from that table, while D and trimming were established from the DNA sequence. Of about 680,000 clones listed, less than 80% are singletons. Remarks on this clone: Its cognate antigen is unknown.

Findings of the study overall: Incompleteness in sorted-subset sequencing, despite large depth, was shown by rarefaction.

The CDR3 runs 14 residues. The V and J ends lost 5 bases and 10 bases, in that order; junction bases with no gene match: 13. Per germline, CDR1 GTSNPN and CDR2 SVGIG (reference sequence). The material sequenced was memory CD4+ T cells sorted from blood. The subset is: CD45RA-negative fraction. The source is a woman under 40 in good health. The V call is TRBV30, the J call TRBJ2-2; 7 bases match TRBD1. The CDR3 protein is CAWARQGVSKELFF. The CDR3 region has the DNA TGTGCCTGGGCCCGGCAGGGGGTTAGTAAGGAGCTGTTTTTT.